This entry lists 20 T cell receptor beta chains sequenced from one sample in a study of CD8 T cells in ankylosing spondylitis. No cognate antigen is known for these TCRs. General study results and limits: Apparently characteristic of ankylosing spondylitis blood was a TCR beta motif (fewer than 10 highly homologous variants).

TCRdb re-called the 5' RACE reads through MiXCR, storing one row per CDR3 protein. The data contain fewer than 550,000 distinct CDR3 sequences, approximately 5.3% of them seen just once; the ten biggest clones take up approximately 4%. Sequenced material: blood, either unsorted or a sorted T cell fraction (not recorded which). Source of these receptors: a male donor with ankylosing spondylitis.

This clonotype was detected ten times or more. The CDR3 DNA reads as TGTGCCAGCAGCGCACCCCTAGCGGGAGGTAGAAATGAGCAGTTCTTC. This codes for CASSAPLAGGRNEQFF. The chain couples TRBV9 to TRBJ2-1, with TRBD2 matching over 11 bases. Losses at the gene ends were 3 bases for V and 7 bases for J; bases not matched to a gene: 9. Germline assignment: CDR1 SGDLS and CDR2 YYNGEE. The CDR3 totals 16 residues.

This clonotype showed up many times. The chain recombines TRBV27 with TRBJ1-5, with a tentative D call TRBD1 (5 bases). Germline CDR1 is MNHEY and CDR2 is SMNVEV (reference sequence). This CDR3 spans 14 amino acids. Between the trimmed V and J ends, which lost 5 bases and 2 bases, there was a span of 10 bases. The CDR3, as DNA: TGTGCCAGCAGTAGGGGCTCGGGCAATCAGCCCCAGCATTTT. As protein: CASSRGSGNQPQHF.

This clonotype has ten or more counts. CDR3 nucleotide sequence: TGTGCCAGCAGTTTAGCTTCCGGGTACTACGAGCAGTACTTC. Its protein is CASSLASGYYEQYF. The V call is TRBV12-3 or TRBV12-4, the J call TRBJ2-7; D not certain. This CDR3 comprises 14 residues. V lost 0 bases, J lost 3 bases, and 9 bases lay in between.

This clonotype was recorded at least ten times. The rearrangement uses TRBV4-3 and TRBJ1-3; D possibly corresponds to TRBD1 (6 bases). V gave up 2 bases and J gave up 7 bases, with 12 bases separating them. The CDR3 length is 14 residues. Per germline, CDR1 LGHNA and CDR2 YSLEER. The CDR3 is CASSQIPGANTIYF. DNA of the CDR3: TGCGCCAGCAGCCAAATTCCGGGGGCGAACACCATATATTTT.

The table lists this clonotype with many counts. V and J are TRBV7-8 and TRBJ2-3; D is perhaps TRBD1 (5 bases). In germline, CDR1 is SGHVS, CDR2 FQNEAQ. Between the trimmed V and J ends, which lost 3 bases and 1 base, there was a span of 14 bases. The CDR3 totals 16 residues. CDR3 region: CASSFAQGPGTDTQYF. In DNA form, the CDR3 reads TGTGCCAGCAGCTTTGCTCAGGGTCCAGGCACAGATACGCAGTATTTT.

Ten or more counts support this clonotype. Here the CDR3 reads CSAATGGYEKLFF. The CDR3 DNA is TGCAGTGCAGCGACAGGGGGTTACGAAAAACTGTTTTTT. V usage is TRBV20-1 and J usage is TRBJ1-4; 9 bases align to TRBD1. The germline V gene encodes CDR1 DFQATT and CDR2 SNEGSKA (reference sequence). The CDR3 covers 13 residues. J lost 8 bases, V lost 6 bases, and 7 bases had no gene match.

The DNA of the CDR3 is TGTGCCAGCAGTCTCACCGCAAGGGGAACTAGCACAGATACGCAGTATTTT. Translated: CASSLTARGTSTDTQYF. V is TRBV2 and J is TRBJ2-3, with D possibly being TRBD1 (5 bases). The CDR3 sequence is 17 residues long. Trimming removed 5 bases from V and 0 bases from J, with 18 bases in between. Germline V gene lookup returns CDR1 SNHLY and CDR2 FYNNEI.

This clonotype was observed a few times. The chain uses TRBV7-2 and TRBJ2-7; perhaps D is TRBD1 or TRBD2 (5 bases each). The CDR3 runs 15 residues. Germline CDR1 and CDR2: SGHTA and FQGNSA. The V end was cut by 4 bases, the J end by 3 bases, with 16 bases between. The CDR3 here is CASSSPRDGGYEQYF. DNA for the CDR3: TGTGCCAGCAGCTCGCCTAGGGACGGCGGCTACGAGCAGTACTTC.

This clonotype was seen repeatedly, ten times or more. The rearrangement joins TRBV12-3 or TRBV12-4 to TRBJ1-1, with a possible D match to TRBD1 (5 bases). Trimming took off 6 bases at V and 6 bases at J, with 14 bases between the two ends. The CDR3 has 13 amino acids. CDR3 coding DNA: TGTGCCAGCAGCGCGGGACGGTACTCTGAAGCTTTCTTT. It specifies CASSAGRYSEAFF.

J is TRBJ2-5 and V is TRBV19, with D possibly TRBD2 on 5 matching bases. Trimming took off 5 bases at V and 5 bases at J, with 12 bases between the two ends. CDR3 size: 13 residues. Per germline, CDR1 LNHDA and CDR2 SQIVND (reference sequence). DNA for the CDR3: TGTGCCAGTAGTCCGGGGAACGGGGAGACCCAGTACTTC. It translates to CASSPGNGETQYF.

This clonotype was recorded many times. This sequence joins TRBV28 and TRBJ2-7; 7 bases are shared with TRBD1. The CDR3 runs 13 residues. Per germline, CDR1 MDHEN and CDR2 SYDVKM. V lost 7 bases, J lost 2 bases, and 5 bases stayed unmatched. DNA of the CDR3: TGTGCCAGCACCCCGGGACAGCCCTACGAGCAGTACTTC. Translated, it gives CASTPGQPYEQYF.

This clonotype was observed a few times. This chain links TRBV5-1 with TRBJ2-5; 11 bases line up with TRBD2. V trimming: 7 bases; J trimming: 3 bases; junction bases outside the gene matches: 5. This CDR3 contains 14 residues. CDR1 is SGHRS, CDR2 YFSETQ, per germline. CDR3 in DNA: TGCGCCAGCGGCCGGGGACTAGCGGAAGAGACCCAGTACTTC. Its protein is CASGRGLAEETQYF. The variable domain in full, completed from reference TRBV5-1 and TRBJ2-5, reads KAGVTQTPRYLIKTRGQQVTLSCSPISGHRSVSWYQQTPGQGLQFLFEYFSETQRNKGNFPGRFSGRQFSNSRSEMNVSTLELGDSALYLCASGRGLAEETQYFGPGTRLLVL.

In its sample, this clonotype was seen many times. The DNA of the CDR3 is TGCGCCAGCAGCCAAGATCTAACTGGATACACCGGGGAGCTGTTTTTT. Its protein product is CASSQDLTGYTGELFF. This rearrangement joins TRBV4-3 to TRBJ2-2; D gene uncertain. The CDR3 extends over 16 amino acids. V lost 0 bases and J 3 bases, leaving 11 bases between the germline ends. Germline V gene lookup returns CDR1 LGHNA and CDR2 YSLEER.

CDR3 bases: TGTGCCAGCAGTTACCCGGTTTATGGGAACACTGAAGCTTTCTTT. As protein: CASSYPVYGNTEAFF. The chain is built from TRBV6-2 or TRBV6-3 and TRBJ1-1; D is uncertain. Trimming cost V 2 bases and J 1 base, with 11 bases left between them. This CDR3 is built from 15 residues. CDR1 is MNHEY and CDR2 is SVGEGT in the germline V gene.

This clonotype was seen ten or more times. The chain employs TRBV5-1 and TRBJ2-3, with 8 bases aligning to TRBD1. Unmatched junction bases numbered 1, after V lost 4 bases and J lost 0 bases. Germline V lookup: CDR1 SGHRS, CDR2 YFSETQ. The length of the CDR3 is 14 residues. For the CDR3, the DNA is TGCGCCAGCAGCCAGGGGGCTAGCACAGATACGCAGTATTTT. It translates to CASSQGASTDTQYF.

This clonotype was counted ten times or more. The rearrangement uses TRBV29-1 and TRBJ1-1, with D hard to call. Germline CDR1 reads SQVTM; CDR2 reads ANQGSEA. This CDR3 is built from 12 residues. Trimming stripped 1 base from V and 5 bases from J, with 8 bases between. DNA of the CDR3: TGCAGCGTTGAAGTGGGTGGAACTGAAGCTTTCTTT. This encodes CSVEVGGTEAFF.

Many counts were recorded for this clonotype. This chain joins TRBV10-3 and TRBJ2-7; TRBD1 matches 8 bases. The CDR3 is 13 residues long. The V segment lost 6 bases and the J segment 6 bases; nucleotides outside the gene matches: 7. Germline assignment: CDR1 ENHRY and CDR2 SYGVKD. CDR3 sequence (DNA): TGTGCCATCAGCCCGGGACAGGCTGGCGAGCAGTACTTC. Its protein is CAISPGQAGEQYF.

The table lists this clonotype with many counts. V usage is TRBV20-1 and J usage is TRBJ2-7, with D perhaps TRBD2 (6 bases). The V end was cut by 5 bases, the J end by 4 bases, with 21 bases between. The germline V gene encodes CDR1 DFQATT and CDR2 SNEGSKA (reference sequence). This CDR3 spans 15 amino acids. CDR3 coding DNA: TGCAGTGCTCCTGGGACTTCTTACGGATATTACGAGCAGTACTTC. It translates to CSAPGTSYGYYEQYF.

This clonotype was counted ten times or more. The chain carries TRBV7-2 and TRBJ1-5; D call uncertain. The CDR3 has 14 residues. CDR1 SGHTA and CDR2 FQGNSA come from the germline V gene. V lost 0 bases to trimming and J lost 5 bases, with 8 bases between them. This CDR3 is CASSLAPVDQPQHF. CDR3 nucleotides: TGTGCCAGCAGCTTAGCGCCGGTTGATCAGCCCCAGCATTTT.

This clonotype was picked up many times. The CDR3 nucleotides read TGCAGTGCGATAGCGGGAGTAGGTTTCAATGAGCAGTTCTTC. This sequence encodes CSAIAGVGFNEQFF. V and J are TRBV20-1 and TRBJ2-1, with 9 bases matching TRBD2. V lost 6 bases to trimming and J lost 6 bases; unmatched junction nucleotides: 9. This CDR3 region has 14 residues. Germline-derived CDR1 and CDR2 are DFQATT and SNEGSKA (reference sequence).